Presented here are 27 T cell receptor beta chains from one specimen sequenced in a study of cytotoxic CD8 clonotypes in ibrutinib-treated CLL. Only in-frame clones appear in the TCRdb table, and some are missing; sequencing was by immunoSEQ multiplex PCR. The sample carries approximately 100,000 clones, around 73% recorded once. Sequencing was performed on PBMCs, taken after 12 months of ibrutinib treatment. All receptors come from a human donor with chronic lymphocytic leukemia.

Here the CDR3 DNA reads TGTGCCAGTACCCCCGCCCACAGGGGACCCTACGAGCAGTACTTC. Translating gives CASTPAHRGPYEQYF. This chain connects TRBV19 to TRBJ2-7, with 7 bases aligning to TRBD1. J was trimmed by 2 bases and V by 7 bases; bases with no gene match: 11. Germline CDR1 and CDR2: LNHDA and SQIVND (reference sequence). This CDR3 is 15 amino acids long.

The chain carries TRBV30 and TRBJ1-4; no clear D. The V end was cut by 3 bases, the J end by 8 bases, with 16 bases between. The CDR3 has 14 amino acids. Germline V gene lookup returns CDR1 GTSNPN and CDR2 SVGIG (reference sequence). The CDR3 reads CAWSGEGRDEKLFF. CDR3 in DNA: TGTGCCTGGAGCGGGGAGGGCCGAGACGAAAAACTGTTTTTT.

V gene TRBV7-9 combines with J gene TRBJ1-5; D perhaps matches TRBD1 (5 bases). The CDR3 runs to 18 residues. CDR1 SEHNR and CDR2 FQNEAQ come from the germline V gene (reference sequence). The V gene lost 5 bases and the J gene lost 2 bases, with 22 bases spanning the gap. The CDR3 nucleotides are TGTGCCAGCAGCCACGGACCTGAGAGGGGATATGGCAATCAGCCCCAGCATTTT. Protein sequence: CASSHGPERGYGNQPQHF.

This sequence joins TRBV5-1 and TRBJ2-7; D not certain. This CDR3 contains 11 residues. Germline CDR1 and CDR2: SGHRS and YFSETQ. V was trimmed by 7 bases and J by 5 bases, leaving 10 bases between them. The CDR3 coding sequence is TGCGCCAGCCGTAACATGGACGAGCAGTACTTC. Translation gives CASRNMDEQYF.

The CDR3 region has the DNA TGCGCCAGCAGCCCTATACAGGGGGCGGTGGGCACTGAAGCTTTCTTT. Translation gives CASSPIQGAVGTEAFF. The chain combines TRBV5-1 with TRBJ1-1, with 9 bases aligning to TRBD1. V trimming: 4 bases; J trimming: 4 bases; junction bases outside the gene matches: 11. Germline CDR1 reads SGHRS; CDR2 reads YFSETQ. This CDR3 is built from 16 residues.

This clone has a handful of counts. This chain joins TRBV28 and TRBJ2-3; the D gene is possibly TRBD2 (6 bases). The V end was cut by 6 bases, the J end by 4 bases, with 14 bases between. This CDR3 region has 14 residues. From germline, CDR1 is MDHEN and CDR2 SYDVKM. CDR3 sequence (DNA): TGTGCCAGCAGGAGGCGGGGAGGTGCAGATACGCAGTATTTT. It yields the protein CASRRRGGADTQYF.

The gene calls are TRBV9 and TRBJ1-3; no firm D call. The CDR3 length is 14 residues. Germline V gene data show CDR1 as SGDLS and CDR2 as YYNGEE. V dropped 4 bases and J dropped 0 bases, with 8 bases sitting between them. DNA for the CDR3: TGTGCCAGCAGCCTAGGGAGCTCTGGAAACACCATATATTTT. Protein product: CASSLGSSGNTIYF. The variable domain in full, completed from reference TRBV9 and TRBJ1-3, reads DSGVTQTPKHLITATGQRVTLRCSPRSGDLSVYWYQQSLDQGLQFLIQYYNGEERAKGNILERFSAQQFPDLHSELNLSSLELGDSALYFCASSLGSSGNTIYFGEGSWLTVV.

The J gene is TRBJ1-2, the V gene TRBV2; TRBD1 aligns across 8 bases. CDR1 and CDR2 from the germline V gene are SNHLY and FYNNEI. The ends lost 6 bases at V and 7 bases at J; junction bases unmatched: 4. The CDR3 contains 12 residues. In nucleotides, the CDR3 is TGTGCCAGCAGGGTGGACAGGGCTGGCTACACCTTC. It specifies CASRVDRAGYTF.

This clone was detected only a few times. CDR3 coding DNA: TGCGCCAGCAGCCCGGGGGACAGGGCGAACACCGGGGAGCTGTTTTTT. Protein product: CASSPGDRANTGELFF. The V gene is TRBV5-1, the J gene TRBJ2-2; 9 nucleotides agree with TRBD1. The CDR3 loop spans 16 amino acids. CDR1 SGHRS and CDR2 YFSETQ come from the germline V gene. Trimming removed 4 bases from V and 0 bases from J; junction bases left unmatched: 4.

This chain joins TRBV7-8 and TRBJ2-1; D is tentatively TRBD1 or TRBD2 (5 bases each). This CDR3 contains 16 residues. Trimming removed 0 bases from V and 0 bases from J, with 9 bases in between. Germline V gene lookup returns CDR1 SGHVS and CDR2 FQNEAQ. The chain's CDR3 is CASSLAGASSYNEQFF. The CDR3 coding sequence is TGTGCCAGCAGCTTAGCCGGGGCGAGCTCCTACAATGAGCAGTTCTTC.

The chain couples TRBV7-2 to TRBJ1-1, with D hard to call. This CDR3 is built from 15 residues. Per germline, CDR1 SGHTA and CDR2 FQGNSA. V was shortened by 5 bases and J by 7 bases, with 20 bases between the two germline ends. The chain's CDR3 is CASSESAMLGFEAFF. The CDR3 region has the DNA TGTGCCAGCAGCGAAAGCGCTATGTTGGGGTTTGAAGCTTTCTTT.

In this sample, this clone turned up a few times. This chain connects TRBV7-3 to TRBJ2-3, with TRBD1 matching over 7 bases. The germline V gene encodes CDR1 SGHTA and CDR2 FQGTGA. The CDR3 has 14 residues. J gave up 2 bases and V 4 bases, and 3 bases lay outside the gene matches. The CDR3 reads CASSSGQTTDTQYF. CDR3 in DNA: TGTGCCAGCAGCTCGGGACAGACCACAGATACGCAGTATTTT.

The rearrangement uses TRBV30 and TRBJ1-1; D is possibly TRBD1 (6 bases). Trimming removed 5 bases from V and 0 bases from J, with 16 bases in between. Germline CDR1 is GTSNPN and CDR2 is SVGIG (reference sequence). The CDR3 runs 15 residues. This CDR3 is CAWGFTGNMNTEAFF. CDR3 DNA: TGTGCCTGGGGCTTCACAGGGAATATGAACACTGAAGCTTTCTTT.

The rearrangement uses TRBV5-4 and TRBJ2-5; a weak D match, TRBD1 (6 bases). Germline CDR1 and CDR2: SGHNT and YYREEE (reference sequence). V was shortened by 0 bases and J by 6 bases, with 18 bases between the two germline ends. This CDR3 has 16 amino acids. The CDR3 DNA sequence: TGTGCCAGCAGCTTGGCCGGCGGAGGTCAGGGGAAGACCCAGTACTTC. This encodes CASSLAGGGQGKTQYF.

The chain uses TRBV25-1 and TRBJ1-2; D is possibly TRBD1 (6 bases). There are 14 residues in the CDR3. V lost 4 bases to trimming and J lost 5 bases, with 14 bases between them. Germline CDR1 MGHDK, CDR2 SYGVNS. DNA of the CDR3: TGTGCCAGCAGTGTGGGGGGGACACAGTATGGCTACACCTTC. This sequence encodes CASSVGGTQYGYTF.

As DNA, the CDR3 is TGTGCCAGTAAGGGAGACAGATTCACAGATACGCAGTATTTT. It encodes CASKGDRFTDTQYF. The chain joins TRBV19 to TRBJ2-3; tentatively, D is TRBD1 or TRBD2 (5 bases each). The germline CDR1 and CDR2 sequences are LNHDA and SQIVND (reference sequence). V gave up 7 bases and J gave up 2 bases, with 13 bases separating them. The CDR3 is 14 amino acids.

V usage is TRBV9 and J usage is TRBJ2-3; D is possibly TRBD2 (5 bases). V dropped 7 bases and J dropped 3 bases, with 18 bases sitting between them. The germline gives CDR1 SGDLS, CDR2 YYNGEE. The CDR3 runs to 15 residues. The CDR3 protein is CASQPPGTITDTQYF. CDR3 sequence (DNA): TGTGCCAGCCAACCACCGGGAACTATTACAGATACGCAGTATTTT.

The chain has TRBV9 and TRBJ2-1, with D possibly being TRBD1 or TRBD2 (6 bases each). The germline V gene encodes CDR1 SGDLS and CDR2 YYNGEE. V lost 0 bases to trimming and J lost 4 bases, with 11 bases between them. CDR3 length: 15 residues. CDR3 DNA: TGTGCCAGCAGCGTAGTGGGGGCGGGGTACAATGAGCAGTTCTTC. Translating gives CASSVVGAGYNEQFF.

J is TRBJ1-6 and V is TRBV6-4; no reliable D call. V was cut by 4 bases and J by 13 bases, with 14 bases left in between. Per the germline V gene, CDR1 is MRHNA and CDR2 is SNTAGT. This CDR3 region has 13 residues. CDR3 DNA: TGTGCCAGCAGTGCTGGCGGTAGTGAGCCCCTCCACTTT. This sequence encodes CASSAGGSEPLHF.

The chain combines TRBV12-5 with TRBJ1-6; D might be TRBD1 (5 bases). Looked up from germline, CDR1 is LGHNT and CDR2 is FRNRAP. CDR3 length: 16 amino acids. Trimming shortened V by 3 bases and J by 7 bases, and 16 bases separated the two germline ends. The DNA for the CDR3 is TGTGCTAGTGGTTTTGACGTTTACAGGCTAAATTCACCCCTCCACTTT. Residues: CASGFDVYRLNSPLHF.

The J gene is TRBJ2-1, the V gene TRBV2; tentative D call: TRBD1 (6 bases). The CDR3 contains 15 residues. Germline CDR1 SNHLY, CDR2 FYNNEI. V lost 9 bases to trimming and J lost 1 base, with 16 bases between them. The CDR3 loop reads CASRVQGSSYNEQFF. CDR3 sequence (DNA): TGTGCCAGTAGGGTTCAGGGGTCTTCCTACAATGAGCAGTTCTTC. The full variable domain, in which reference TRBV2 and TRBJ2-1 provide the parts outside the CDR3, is EPEVTQTPSHQVTQMGQEVILRCVPISNHLYFYWYRQILGQKVEFLVSFYNNEISEKSEIFDDQFSVERPDGSNFTLKIRSTKLEDSAMYFCASRVQGSSYNEQFFGPGTRLTVL.

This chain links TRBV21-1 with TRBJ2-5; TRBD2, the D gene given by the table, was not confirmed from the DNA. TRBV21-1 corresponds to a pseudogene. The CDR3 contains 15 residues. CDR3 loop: CASSPRLAKGETQYF. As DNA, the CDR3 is TGTGCCAGCAGCCCACGACTAGCGAAGGGGGAGACCCAGTACTTC.

The CDR3 here is CAWGRGQGGSQPQHF. The CDR3 nucleotides are TGTGCCTGGGGCAGGGGGCAAGGAGGCAGTCAGCCCCAGCATTTT. The genes are TRBV30 and TRBJ1-5, with 8 positions matching TRBD1. V gave up 5 bases and J gave up 6 bases; unmatched junction bases: 12. CDR1 and CDR2 from the germline V gene are GTSNPN and SVGIG (reference sequence). The length of the CDR3 is 15 residues.

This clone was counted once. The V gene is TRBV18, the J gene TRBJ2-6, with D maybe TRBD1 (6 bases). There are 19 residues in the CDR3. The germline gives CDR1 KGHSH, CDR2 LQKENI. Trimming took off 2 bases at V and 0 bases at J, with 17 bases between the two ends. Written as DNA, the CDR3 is TGTGCCAGCTCACCAATTGGACAGCCGGGAACCTCTGGGGCCAACGTCCTGACTTTC. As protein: CASSPIGQPGTSGANVLTF.

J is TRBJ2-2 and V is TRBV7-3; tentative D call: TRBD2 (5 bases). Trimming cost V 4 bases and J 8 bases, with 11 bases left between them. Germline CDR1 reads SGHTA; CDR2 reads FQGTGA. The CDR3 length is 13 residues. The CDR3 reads CASSWTPGGELFF. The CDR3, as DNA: TGTGCCAGCAGCTGGACTCCTGGGGGGGAGCTGTTTTTT.

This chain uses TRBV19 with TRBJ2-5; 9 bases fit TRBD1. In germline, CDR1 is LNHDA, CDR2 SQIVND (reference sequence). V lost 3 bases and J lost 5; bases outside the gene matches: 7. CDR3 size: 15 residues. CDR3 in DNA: TGTGCCAGTAGTATTGGGGGACAGGGAGGCGAGACCCAGTACTTC. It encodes CASSIGGQGGETQYF.

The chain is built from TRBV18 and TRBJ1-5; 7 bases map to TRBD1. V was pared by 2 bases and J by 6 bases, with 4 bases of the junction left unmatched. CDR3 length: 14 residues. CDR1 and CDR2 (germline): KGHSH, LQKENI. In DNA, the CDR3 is TGTGCCAGCTCACCAACAGGGGTAGGTCAGCCCCAGCATTTT. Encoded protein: CASSPTGVGQPQHF.